Shown below are 28 T cell receptor beta chains from a single sample sequenced in a study of shared T cell receptors in the human thymus. The repertoire was sequenced with immunoSEQ multiplex PCR; TCRdb's copy has only in-frame clones and lacks some. Altogether about 660,000 clones are present, approximately 90% being singletons, with the ten largest covering around 0.0099%. These data also formed part of another study, on human thymus T cells.

The sample was thymocytes. The source is a boy less than two years old with a congenital heart defect.

The rearrangement links TRBV28 to TRBJ2-4; D ambiguous. V gave up 5 bases and J gave up 0 bases, with 8 bases separating them. Germline V gives CDR1 MDHEN, CDR2 SYDVKM. The CDR3 is 14 amino acids. The CDR3 DNA reads as TGTGCCAGCAGTGTGGCCCCAGCCAAAAACATTCAGTACTTC. Residues: CASSVAPAKNIQYF.

The V and J genes are TRBV12-5 and TRBJ2-5, with 9 bases fitting TRBD2. CDR1 and CDR2 from the germline V gene are LGHNT and FRNRAP. After removal of 5 bases from V and 4 bases from J, the junction contained 11 bases not matched to a gene. The CDR3 spans 16 residues. As DNA, the CDR3 is TGTGCTAGTGGTCCTCAGGTTGCGGGAGGGGGAGAGACCCAGTACTTC. It specifies CASGPQVAGGGETQYF.

This sequence joins TRBV27 and TRBJ2-6, with D perhaps TRBD2 (6 bases). The V end was cut by 5 bases, the J end by 0 bases, with 20 bases between. The CDR3 runs to 19 residues. CDR1 is MNHEY, CDR2 SMNVEV, per germline (reference sequence). The CDR3 coding sequence is TGTGCCAGCAGTGGTTTGGGGGGAGCGATCAACTCTGGGGCCAACGTCCTGACTTTC. Residues: CASSGLGGAINSGANVLTF. The whole variable domain, filled in from reference TRBV27 and TRBJ2-6, reads EAQVTQNPRYLITVTGKKLTVTCSQNMNHEYMSWYRQDPGLGLRQIYYSMNVEVTDKGDVPEGYKVSRKEKRNFPLILESPSPNQTSLYFCASSGLGGAINSGANVLTFGAGSRLTVL.

The chain carries TRBV7-2 and TRBJ1-2; 7 bases map to TRBD1. Germline CDR1 reads SGHTA; CDR2 reads FQGNSA. Trimming removed 2 bases from V and 2 bases from J; junction bases left unmatched: 8. The CDR3 is made up of 16 amino acids. The CDR3 reads CASSLPPGQENYGYTF. CDR3 in DNA: TGTGCCAGCAGCTTACCCCCTGGACAGGAGAACTATGGCTACACCTTC.

In this sample, this clone turned up once. The chain has TRBV28 and TRBJ2-3; TRBD2 aligns across 9 bases. V trimming: 3 bases; J trimming: 7 bases; junction bases outside the gene matches: 8. CDR1 is MDHEN and CDR2 is SYDVKM in the germline V gene. The CDR3 consists of 15 residues. CDR3 in amino acids: CASSLREGHYNTQYF. In nucleotides, the CDR3 is TGTGCCAGCAGTTTGCGGGAGGGCCACTATAATACGCAGTATTTT.

The chain uses TRBV14 and TRBJ2-7; D possibly corresponds to TRBD2 (5 bases). CDR1 SGHDN and CDR2 FVKESK come from the germline V gene. Trimming removed 4 bases from V and 2 bases from J, with 12 bases in between. The CDR3 totals 14 residues. CDR3 DNA: TGTGCCAGCAGCCGGGGAGTATTAACCTACGAGCAGTACTTC. It specifies CASSRGVLTYEQYF. The complete variable domain, with remaining parts taken from reference TRBV14 and TRBJ2-7, reads EAGVTQFPSHSVIEKGQTVTLRCDPISGHDNLYWYRRVMGKEIKFLLHFVKESKQDESGMPNNRFLAERTGGTYSTLKVQPAELEDSGVYFCASSRGVLTYEQYFGPGTRLTVT.

The CDR3 DNA follows: TGCGCCAGCAAACCCGACAATTCCTATAATTCACCCCTCCACTTT. Its translation: CASKPDNSYNSPLHF. This chain connects TRBV5-1 to TRBJ1-6; D uncertain. Looked up from germline, CDR1 is SGHRS and CDR2 is YFSETQ. The CDR3 extends over 15 amino acids. Trimming removed 6 bases from V and 1 base from J, with 11 bases in between.

The chain has TRBV27 and TRBJ2-7, with 11 positions matching TRBD1. The CDR3 loop spans 16 amino acids. Germline trimming cut 3 bases from V and 6 bases from J; bases unmatched to any gene: 10. The germline gives CDR1 MNHEY, CDR2 SMNVEV (reference sequence). This CDR3 reads CASSFSGTGGMGEQYF. The CDR3 DNA sequence: TGTGCCAGCAGTTTTTCCGGGACAGGGGGTATGGGCGAGCAGTACTTC.

J is TRBJ1-2 and V is TRBV5-1; 12 bases align to TRBD1. Per germline, CDR1 SGHRS and CDR2 YFSETQ. V trimming: 4 bases; J trimming: 2 bases; junction bases outside the gene matches: 12. CDR3 length: 18 residues. CDR3 in amino acids: CASSQTPGQGASNYGYTF. CDR3 sequence (DNA): TGCGCCAGCAGCCAGACTCCGGGACAGGGGGCTTCCAACTATGGCTACACCTTC.

V is TRBV14 and J is TRBJ1-3; 9 bases align to TRBD1. The CDR3 is 16 residues long. The germline CDR1 and CDR2 sequences are SGHDN and FVKESK. Trimming removed 1 base from V and 4 bases from J; junction bases left unmatched: 5. CDR3 region: CASSQGDRAKGNTIYF. CDR3 coding DNA: TGTGCCAGCAGCCAAGGGGACAGGGCGAAGGGAAACACCATATATTTT.

The rearrangement joins TRBV11-2 to TRBJ2-2; 12 bases fit TRBD2. CDR1 and CDR2 from the germline V gene are SGHAT and FQNNGV. V lost 0 bases, J lost 5 bases, and 13 bases stayed unmatched. The CDR3 extends over 20 amino acids. Here the CDR3 reads CASSLDPPRLAGDGTGELFF. Here the CDR3 DNA reads TGTGCCAGCAGCTTAGATCCTCCCAGACTAGCGGGAGATGGTACCGGGGAGCTGTTTTTT.

A single count supports this clone. The V gene is TRBV10-3, the J gene TRBJ2-3; TRBD2 matches at 16 bases. The ends lost 0 bases at V and 4 bases at J; junction bases unmatched: 1. Germline V gives CDR1 ENHRY, CDR2 SYGVKD. The CDR3 has 17 amino acids. This CDR3 is CAISESGLAGGPDTQYF. CDR3 bases: TGTGCCATCAGTGAGTCGGGACTAGCGGGAGGGCCAGATACGCAGTATTTT.

The chain couples TRBV13 to TRBJ2-3; TRBD2 matches at 9 bases. Germline values: CDR1 PRHDT, CDR2 FYEKMQ (reference sequence). This CDR3 has 16 amino acids. Unmatched junction bases numbered 6, after V lost 3 bases and J lost 2 bases. This CDR3 reads CASSFASGAFTDTQYF. The DNA of the CDR3 is TGTGCCAGCAGCTTCGCTAGCGGGGCCTTCACAGATACGCAGTATTTT. Supplemented by reference TRBV13 and TRBJ2-3, the full variable domain reads AAGVIQSPRHLIKEKRETATLKCYPIPRHDTVYWYQQGPGQDPQFLISFYEKMQSDKGSIPDRFSAQQFSDYHSELNMSSLELGDSALYFCASSFASGAFTDTQYFGPGTRLTVL.

The chain couples TRBV7-9 to TRBJ1-2; 7 positions agree with TRBD1. This CDR3 comprises 15 residues. Germline V gene lookup returns CDR1 SEHNR and CDR2 FQNEAQ (reference sequence). V lost 5 bases and J lost 2; bases outside the gene matches: 8. The CDR3 protein is CASSPEKGANYGYTF. CDR3 in DNA: TGTGCCAGCAGCCCGGAGAAGGGGGCGAACTATGGCTACACCTTC.

The V gene is TRBV7-9, the J gene TRBJ1-2; possibly TRBD1 for D (6 bases). There are 12 residues in the CDR3. Germline CDR1 SEHNR, CDR2 FQNEAQ (reference sequence). The V gene lost 4 bases and the J gene lost 6 bases, with 9 bases spanning the gap. CDR3 protein: CASSWGLDGYTF. CDR3 in DNA: TGTGCCAGCAGCTGGGGGCTAGATGGCTACACCTTC.

The chain couples TRBV19 to TRBJ2-2; 9 nucleotides agree with TRBD1. The CDR3 consists of 17 residues. Germline V gene lookup returns CDR1 LNHDA and CDR2 SQIVND (reference sequence). V shed 3 bases and J 6 bases; nucleotides not matched to a gene: 11. This CDR3 reads CASSIGTGRRGAGELFF. The DNA of the CDR3 is TGTGCCAGTAGTATTGGGACAGGGAGACGCGGCGCCGGGGAGCTGTTTTTT.

The J gene is TRBJ1-3, the V gene TRBV9, with TRBD1 matching over 8 bases. With 3 bases clipped from V and 0 bases from J, the junction kept 11 bases outside the gene matches. This CDR3 contains 18 residues. CDR1 is SGDLS and CDR2 is YYNGEE in the germline V gene. CDR3 in amino acids: CASSARPTGGYSGNTIYF. Here the CDR3 DNA reads TGTGCCAGCAGCGCGCGACCCACAGGGGGGTACTCTGGAAACACCATATATTTT. Looking up the rest from reference TRBV9 and TRBJ1-3 gives the full variable domain: DSGVTQTPKHLITATGQRVTLRCSPRSGDLSVYWYQQSLDQGLQFLIQYYNGEERAKGNILERFSAQQFPDLHSELNLSSLELGDSALYFCASSARPTGGYSGNTIYFGEGSWLTVV.

This clone has just one count. The chain has TRBV5-6 and TRBJ2-5, with TRBD2 as a possible D gene (6 bases). The DNA matches TRBJ2-7 better at its end, which makes the J call doubtful. Looked up from germline, CDR1 is SGHDT and CDR2 is YYEEEE. This CDR3 has 13 amino acids. This chain's CDR3 is CASSLWSGDEQYF. The CDR3 DNA is TGTGCCAGCAGCTTGTGGTCGGGGGACGAGCAGTACTTC.

This clone was seen once. CDR3 bases: TGTGCCAGCAGTTACCCCGGGACTAGCCCCAACGAGCAGTACTTC. Translated, it gives CASSYPGTSPNEQYF. This chain connects TRBV6-5 to TRBJ2-7; 9 nucleotides line up with TRBD2. The CDR3 runs 15 residues. With V trimmed by 2 bases and J by 5 bases, 7 bases remained unmatched. Germline loops: CDR1 MNHEY, CDR2 SVGAGI.

The chain carries TRBV6-1 and TRBJ2-7; 8 positions match TRBD1. Germline V gives CDR1 MNHNS, CDR2 SASEGT. Unmatched junction bases numbered 6, after V lost 2 bases and J lost 3 bases. CDR3 length: 15 residues. CDR3 nucleotide sequence: TGTGCCAGCAGTGAAATAATGGGACAGGTCTACGAGCAGTACTTC. Translated: CASSEIMGQVYEQYF.

The CDR3 region is CASSDWTSGNGEQYF. CDR3 nucleotides: TGTGCCAGCAGTGACTGGACTAGCGGGAACGGCGAGCAGTACTTC. The V gene is TRBV28, the J gene TRBJ2-7, with 12 nucleotides matching TRBD2. Germline assignment: CDR1 MDHEN and CDR2 SYDVKM. J was trimmed by 6 bases and V by 5 bases; bases with no gene match: 8. CDR3 length: 15 amino acids.

This chain links TRBV27 with TRBJ2-7, with 8 nucleotides matching TRBD1. The ends lost 6 bases at V and 0 bases at J; junction bases unmatched: 4. Germline loops: CDR1 MNHEY, CDR2 SMNVEV (reference sequence). CDR3 length: 14 residues. CDR3 sequence reads: CASSRTGSSYEQYF. In DNA form, the CDR3 reads TGTGCCAGCAGCCGGACAGGGAGCTCCTACGAGCAGTACTTC.

V and J are TRBV29-1 and TRBJ2-5; 10 bases are a match to TRBD2. Near its end, the DNA agrees better with TRBJ2-7, so the J call may be wrong. Germline CDR1 reads SQVTM; CDR2 reads ANQGSEA. The CDR3 has 14 amino acids. The CDR3 coding sequence is TGCAGCGTTGGGCTAGCGGGAGTGACCTACGAGCAGTACTTC. Protein: CSVGLAGVTYEQYF.

The chain carries TRBV15 and TRBJ2-4; tentative D call: TRBD2 (6 bases). Germline V gives CDR1 LNHNV, CDR2 YYDKDF (reference sequence). Trimming shortened V by 3 bases and J by 0 bases, and 30 bases separated the two germline ends. The length of the CDR3 is 22 residues. The CDR3 DNA sequence: TGTGCCACCAGCAGCAGTCCCCCCCGGGACTCCGGGGGTCAGCTAGCCAAAAACATTCAGTACTTC. Protein product: CATSSSPPRDSGGQLAKNIQYF.

This clone has just a few counts. The genes are TRBV29-1 and TRBJ1-4, with 11 nucleotides matching TRBD1. Germline V gene sequence: CDR1 SQVTM, CDR2 ANQGSEA. The CDR3 is 17 residues long. Trimming cost V 6 bases and J 5 bases; bases outside gene matches: 14. Here the CDR3 reads CSVPSGDRGFGNEKLFF. The CDR3 DNA sequence: TGCAGCGTCCCATCCGGGGACAGGGGGTTCGGGAATGAAAAACTGTTTTTT.

The rearrangement joins TRBV11-2 to TRBJ2-1; D is unresolved. V was cut by 4 bases and J by 5 bases, with 21 bases left in between. The CDR3 is 17 residues long. The germline V gene encodes CDR1 SGHAT and CDR2 FQNNGV. Written as DNA, the CDR3 is TGTGCCAGCAGCTACTTAAAGGTTGCCTCGAGGAACAATGAGCAGTTCTTC. This codes for CASSYLKVASRNNEQFF.

J is TRBJ1-5 and V is TRBV9; the D gene is possibly TRBD1 (5 bases). Germline V CDR1 and CDR2: SGDLS, YYNGEE. V dropped 0 bases and J dropped 3 bases, with 7 bases sitting between them. The CDR3 runs 14 residues. CDR3 sequence (DNA): TGTGCCAGCAGCGTAGGCAGGGACAATCAGCCCCAGCATTTT. The encoded protein is CASSVGRDNQPQHF.

V is TRBV28 and J is TRBJ2-1; TRBD1 matches at 7 bases. Trimming cost V 10 bases and J 6 bases; bases outside gene matches: 15. CDR3 size: 15 residues. In germline, CDR1 is MDHEN, CDR2 SYDVKM. CDR3 sequence reads: CATSPLDRDGNEQFF. The DNA for the CDR3 is TGTGCCACCTCCCCTCTTGACAGGGACGGCAATGAGCAGTTCTTC. Full variable domain (missing parts from reference TRBV28 and TRBJ2-1): DVKVTQSSRYLVKRTGEKVFLECVQDMDHENMFWYRQDPGLGLRLIYFSYDVKMKEKGDIPEGYSVSREKKERFSLILESASTNQTSMYLCATSPLDRDGNEQFFGPGTRLTVL.